This is a list of T cell receptor beta chains from one sample in a study of regulatory T cells in long-lasting Graves disease. TCRdb redid the calling of the multiplex PCR reads with MiXCR, one entry per CDR3 protein. Among 530,000 or so distinct CDR3 sequences, roughly 16% were seen once, and the ten largest hold approximately 12%. A further study also used this sample, focusing on T cells in Graves' hyperthyroidism and ophthalmopathy.

The material was peripheral blood mononuclear cells (PBMCs), obtained at new diagnosis, from a patient treated with antithyroid drugs. The receptors shown here come from a man between 18 and 29 years old with Graves disease. Both conserved end residues are part of each CDR3. A D gene is named only where the DNA matches it firmly. Only part of the rows carry a size: once, few, many, or a class if the clone is expanded.

V	size	J	D	CDR3	DNA
TRBV28	.	TRBJ1-5	.	CAAKYSNQPQHF	TGTGCCGCCAAGTATAGCAATCAGCCCCAGCATTTT
TRBV4-2	.	TRBJ2-5	.	CASSHMSSLQETQYF	TGTGCCAGCAGCCACATGTCCAGTCTCCAAGAGACCCAGTACTTC
TRBV27	many	TRBJ2-3	.	CASSFFLEGTDTQYF	TGTGCCAGCAGTTTTTTTCTAGAGGGCACAGATACGCAGTATTTT
TRBV6-1	few	TRBJ1-5	.	CASSDNFLTDSNQPQHF	TGTGCCAGCAGTGACAACTTTCTTACAGATAGCAATCAGCCCCAGCATTTT
TRBV3-1	.	TRBJ2-3	TRBD2	CASSHLSGSGNTQYF	TGTGCCAGCAGCCACCTTAGCGGGAGTGGGAATACGCAGTATTTT
TRBV5-6	many	TRBJ2-5	TRBD1	CASSLEDREETQYF	TGTGCCAGCAGCTTGGAGGACAGGGAAGAGACCCAGTACTTC
TRBV9	many	TRBJ1-2	.	CASSSGVTTEYGYTF	TGTGCCAGCAGCTCCGGGGTGACAACCGAGTATGGCTACACCTTC
TRBV5-1	many	TRBJ2-1	.	CASSLTLRGEQFF	TGCGCCAGCAGCTTGACTCTCCGCGGTGAGCAGTTCTTC
TRBV14	.	TRBJ2-1	.	CASSQIYGRGNPIDSYNEQFF	TGTGCCAGCAGCCAAATCTATGGGCGGGGAAACCCTATAGATTCCTACAATGAGCAGTTCTTC
TRBV30	few	TRBJ2-7	.	CAWRGWGVSSYEQYF	TGTGCCTGGAGGGGGTGGGGGGTTAGCTCCTACGAGCAGTACTTC
TRBV5-4	once	TRBJ2-3	TRBD2	CASRRGASGPSSTDTQYF	TGTGCCAGCAGGCGAGGGGCTAGCGGGCCCTCTAGCACAGATACGCAGTATTTT
TRBV5-1	.	TRBJ2-3	TRBD2	CASSSIAGTDTQYF	TGCGCCAGCAGCTCGATAGCGGGTACAGATACGCAGTATTTT
TRBV6-9	many	TRBJ1-1	.	CASSYSQLNTEAFF	TGTGCCAGCAGTTACTCACAGTTGAACACTGAAGCTTTCTTT
TRBV28	many	TRBJ2-3	.	CASSSGSPSTDTQYF	TGTGCCAGCAGTTCGGGGTCCCCTAGCACAGATACGCAGTATTTT
TRBV28	.	TRBJ1-5	.	CASSREPQHF	TGTGCCAGCAGCAGAGAGCCCCAGCATTTT
TRBV5-1	many	TRBJ2-7	.	CASSLEQTYEQYF	TGTGCCAGCAGCTTAGAACAGACCTACGAGCAGTACTTC
TRBV20-1	.	TRBJ1-5	TRBD1	CSANRGRGQPQHF	TGCAGTGCTAACAGGGGAAGGGGGCAGCCCCAGCATTTT
TRBV4-1	few	TRBJ1-2	.	CASSQQDFYGYTF	TGCGCCAGCAGCCAACAGGACTTCTATGGCTACACCTTC
TRBV5-1	many	TRBJ2-3	TRBD2	CATSPSDGTRDTQYF	TGCGCCACCTCCCCGTCGGACGGGACTAGGGATACGCAGTATTTT
TRBV10-3	many	TRBJ2-1	TRBD2	CAIMGGDNEQFF	TGTGCCATCATGGGAGGGGACAATGAGCAGTTCTTC
TRBV28	many	TRBJ1-1	TRBD1	CASTKDRVRPVSPEAFF	TGTGCCAGCACCAAAGACAGGGTTCGTCCCGTTAGTCCTGAAGCTTTCTTT
TRBV28	many	TRBJ2-2	TRBD2	CASRKPTEKAGGPFDTGELFF	TGTGCCAGCAGGAAACCGACTGAGAAAGCGGGAGGGCCTTTTGACACCGGGGAGCTGTTTTTT
TRBV7-9	.	TRBJ2-5	.	CASSLGMEQETLYF	TGTGCCAGCAGCTTAGGGATGGAACAAGAGACCCTGTACTTC
TRBV24-1	few	TRBJ2-3	TRBD2	CASAPSGSSADTQYF	TGTGCCTCAGCCCCGAGCGGGAGCTCGGCAGATACGCAGTATTTT
TRBV12-3/TRBV12-4	many	TRBJ2-5	.	CASSLVANSQETQYF	TGTGCCAGCAGTTTAGTTGCAAATAGCCAAGAGACCCAGTACTTC
TRBV27	many	TRBJ1-2	TRBD1	CASRGQYSYGYTF	TGTGCCAGCAGGGGACAGTACAGCTATGGCTACACCTTC
TRBV20-1	.	TRBJ1-2	.	CSASRDGYTF	TGCAGTGCCTCCCGGGACGGCTACACCTTC
TRBV5-1	many	TRBJ2-2	TRBD1	CASSPTGDTGELFF	TGTGCCAGCAGCCCTACAGGGGACACCGGGGAGCTGTTTTTT
TRBV3-1	many	TRBJ2-3	TRBD2	CASSSHGRATDTQYF	TGTGCCAGCAGCTCCCACGGGAGGGCCACAGATACGCAGTATTTT
TRBV2	few	TRBJ1-5	.	CASSERKAQHF	TGTGCCAGCAGTGAACGTAAAGCCCAGCATTTT
TRBV20-1	many	TRBJ2-1	TRBD2	CSARGLADSYNEQFF	TGCAGTGCTAGAGGGCTAGCGGACTCCTACAATGAGCAGTTCTTC
TRBV10-3	many	TRBJ2-7	TRBD2	CAISELAGGHEQYF	TGTGCCATCAGTGAGCTAGCGGGAGGGCACGAGCAGTACTTC
TRBV12-3/TRBV12-4	many	TRBJ1-5	.	CASSLSSPNQPQHF	TGTGCCAGCAGTTTATCTTCCCCCAACCAGCCCCAGCATTTT
TRBV20-1	few	TRBJ2-2	TRBD2	CSARLVVAGGGPGELFF	TGCAGTGCTAGACTCGTAGTGGCGGGGGGAGGGCCCGGGGAGCTGTTTTTT
TRBV7-9	.	TRBJ2-4	TRBD2	CASSFLTSEKNIQYF	TGTGCCAGCAGCTTTCTTACTAGCGAAAAAAACATTCAGTACTTC
TRBV11-3	many	TRBJ1-1	.	CASSSALNTEAFF	TGTGCCAGCAGCTCGGCCCTGAACACTGAAGCTTTCTTT
TRBV2	many	TRBJ2-7	.	CASSEALGGPYEQYF	TGTGCCAGCAGTGAAGCGCTTGGGGGACCCTACGAGCAGTACTTC
TRBV9	.	TRBJ2-2	.	CASSVAGISPGELFF	TGTGCCAGCAGCGTAGCCGGGATCTCCCCCGGGGAGCTGTTTTTT